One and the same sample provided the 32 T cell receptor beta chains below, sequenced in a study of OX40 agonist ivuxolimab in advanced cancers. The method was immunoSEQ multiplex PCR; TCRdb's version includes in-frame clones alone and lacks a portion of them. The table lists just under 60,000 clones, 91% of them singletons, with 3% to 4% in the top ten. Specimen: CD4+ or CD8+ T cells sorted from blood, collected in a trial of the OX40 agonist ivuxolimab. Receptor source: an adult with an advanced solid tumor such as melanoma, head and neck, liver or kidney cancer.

In nucleotides, the CDR3 is TGTGCCAGCAGCTTCCTCGGGAGGGCAGGCGACAATGAGCAGTTCTTC. It yields the protein CASSFLGRAGDNEQFF. The V call is TRBV7-8, the J call TRBJ2-1, with 8 bases identical to TRBD2. CDR3 size: 16 residues. Germline assignment: CDR1 SGHVS and CDR2 FQNEAQ. J gave up 5 bases and V 3 bases, and 9 bases lay outside the gene matches.

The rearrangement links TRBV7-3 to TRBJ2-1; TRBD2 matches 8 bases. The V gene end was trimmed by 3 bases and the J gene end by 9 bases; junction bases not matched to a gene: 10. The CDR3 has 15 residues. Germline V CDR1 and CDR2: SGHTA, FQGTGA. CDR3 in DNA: TGTGCCAGCAGCTTCAGAGCCGGGGGGGAGGTTGAGCAGTTCTTC. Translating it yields CASSFRAGGEVEQFF.

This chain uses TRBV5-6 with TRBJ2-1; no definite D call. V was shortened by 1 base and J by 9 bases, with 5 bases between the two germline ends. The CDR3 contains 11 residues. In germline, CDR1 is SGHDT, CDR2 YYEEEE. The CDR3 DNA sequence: TGTGCCAGCAGCTTGACGGTTGAGCAGTTCTTC. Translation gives CASSLTVEQFF.

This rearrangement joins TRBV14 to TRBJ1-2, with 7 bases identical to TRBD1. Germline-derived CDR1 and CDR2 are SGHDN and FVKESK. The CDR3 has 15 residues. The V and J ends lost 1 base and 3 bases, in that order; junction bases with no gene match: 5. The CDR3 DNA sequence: TGTGCCAGCAGCCAAGCACAGGGGCCGCACTATGGCTACACCTTC. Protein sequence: CASSQAQGPHYGYTF.

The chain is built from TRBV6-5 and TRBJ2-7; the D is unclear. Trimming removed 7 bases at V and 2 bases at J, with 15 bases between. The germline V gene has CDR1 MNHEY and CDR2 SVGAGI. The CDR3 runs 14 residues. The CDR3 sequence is CASTHGRFPYEQYF. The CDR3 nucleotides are TGTGCCAGCACTCACGGCCGTTTCCCCTACGAGCAGTACTTC.

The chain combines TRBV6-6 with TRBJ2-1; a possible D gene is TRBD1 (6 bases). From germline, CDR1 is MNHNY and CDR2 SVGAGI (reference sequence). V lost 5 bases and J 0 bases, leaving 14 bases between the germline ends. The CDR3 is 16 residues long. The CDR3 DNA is TGTGCCAGCAGTCTTTTAGGGGGTAGCTCCTACAATGAGCAGTTCTTC. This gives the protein CASSLLGGSSYNEQFF.

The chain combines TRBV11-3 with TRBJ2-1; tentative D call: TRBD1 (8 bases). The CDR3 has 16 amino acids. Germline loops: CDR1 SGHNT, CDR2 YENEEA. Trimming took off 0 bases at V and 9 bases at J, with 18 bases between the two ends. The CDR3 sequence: CASSLDQGAGVAEQFF. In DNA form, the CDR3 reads TGTGCCAGCAGCTTAGATCAGGGGGCGGGAGTGGCTGAGCAGTTCTTC.

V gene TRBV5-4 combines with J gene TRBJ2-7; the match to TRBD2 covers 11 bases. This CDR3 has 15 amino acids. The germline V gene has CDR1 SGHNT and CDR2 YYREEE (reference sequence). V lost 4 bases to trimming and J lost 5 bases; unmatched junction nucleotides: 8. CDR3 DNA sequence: TGTGCCAGCAGCCCCCTAACTAGCGGGAGACACGAGCAGTACTTC. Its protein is CASSPLTSGRHEQYF.

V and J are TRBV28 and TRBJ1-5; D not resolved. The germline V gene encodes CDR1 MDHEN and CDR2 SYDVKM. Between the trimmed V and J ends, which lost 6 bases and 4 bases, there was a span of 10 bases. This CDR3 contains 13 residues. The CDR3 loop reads CASRWQKNQPQHF. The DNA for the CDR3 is TGTGCCAGCAGATGGCAAAAAAATCAGCCCCAGCATTTT.

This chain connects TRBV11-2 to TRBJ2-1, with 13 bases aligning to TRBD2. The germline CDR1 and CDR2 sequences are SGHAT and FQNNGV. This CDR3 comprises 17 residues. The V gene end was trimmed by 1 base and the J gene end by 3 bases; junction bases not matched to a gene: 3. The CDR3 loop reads CASSLGLAGGYYNEQFF. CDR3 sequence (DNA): TGTGCCAGCAGCTTAGGACTAGCGGGAGGTTACTACAATGAGCAGTTCTTC.

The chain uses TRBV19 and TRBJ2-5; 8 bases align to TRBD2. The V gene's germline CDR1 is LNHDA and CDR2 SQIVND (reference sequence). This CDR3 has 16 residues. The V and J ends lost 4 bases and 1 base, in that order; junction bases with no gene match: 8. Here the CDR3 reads CASSNSLTSGQETQYF. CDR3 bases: TGTGCCAGTAGTAACTCGCTAACTAGCGGCCAAGAGACCCAGTACTTC.

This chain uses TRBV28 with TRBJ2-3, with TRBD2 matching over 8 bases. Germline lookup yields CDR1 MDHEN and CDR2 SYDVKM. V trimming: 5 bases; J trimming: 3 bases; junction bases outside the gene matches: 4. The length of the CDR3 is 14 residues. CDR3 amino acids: CASSNQRETDTQYF. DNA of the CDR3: TGTGCCAGCAGTAACCAGCGGGAGACAGATACGCAGTATTTT.

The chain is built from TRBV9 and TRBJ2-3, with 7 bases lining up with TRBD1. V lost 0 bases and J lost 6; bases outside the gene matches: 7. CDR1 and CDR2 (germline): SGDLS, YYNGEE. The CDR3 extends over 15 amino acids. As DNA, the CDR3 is TGTGCCAGCAGCGTAGCTAAGGGGGCCAGGGATACGCAGTATTTT. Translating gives CASSVAKGARDTQYF.

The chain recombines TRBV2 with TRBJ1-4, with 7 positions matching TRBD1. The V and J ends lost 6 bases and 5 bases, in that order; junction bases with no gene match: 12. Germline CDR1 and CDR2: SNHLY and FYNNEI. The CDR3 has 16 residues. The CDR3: CASRRTGDLGNEKLFF. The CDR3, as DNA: TGTGCCAGCAGGCGAACAGGGGACCTGGGAAATGAAAAACTGTTTTTT.

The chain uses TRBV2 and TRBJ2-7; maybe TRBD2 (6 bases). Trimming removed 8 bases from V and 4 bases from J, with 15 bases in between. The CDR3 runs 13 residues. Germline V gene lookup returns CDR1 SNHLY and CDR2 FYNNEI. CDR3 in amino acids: CASQASVSYEQYF. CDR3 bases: TGTGCCAGCCAGGCTAGCGTCTCATACGAGCAGTACTTC.

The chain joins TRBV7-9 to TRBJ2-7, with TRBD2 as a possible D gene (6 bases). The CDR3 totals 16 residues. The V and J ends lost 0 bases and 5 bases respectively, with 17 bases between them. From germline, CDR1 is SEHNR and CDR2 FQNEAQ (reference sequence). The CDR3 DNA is TGTGCCAGCAGCTTAGCGCAGGGCGGGAAAATTGACGAGCAGTACTTC. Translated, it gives CASSLAQGGKIDEQYF.

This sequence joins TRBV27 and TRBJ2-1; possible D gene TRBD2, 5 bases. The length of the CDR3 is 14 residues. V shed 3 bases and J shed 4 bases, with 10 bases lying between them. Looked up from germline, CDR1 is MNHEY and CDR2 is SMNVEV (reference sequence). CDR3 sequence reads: CASSFGGRYNEQFF. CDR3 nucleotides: TGTGCCAGCAGTTTCGGCGGGCGTTACAATGAGCAGTTCTTC.

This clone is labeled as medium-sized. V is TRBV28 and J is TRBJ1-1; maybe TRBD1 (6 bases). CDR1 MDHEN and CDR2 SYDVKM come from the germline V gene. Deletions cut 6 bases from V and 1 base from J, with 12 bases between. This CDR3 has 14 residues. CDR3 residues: CASRVGQTNTEAFF. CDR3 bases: TGTGCCAGCAGGGTGGGACAAACGAACACTGAAGCTTTCTTT.

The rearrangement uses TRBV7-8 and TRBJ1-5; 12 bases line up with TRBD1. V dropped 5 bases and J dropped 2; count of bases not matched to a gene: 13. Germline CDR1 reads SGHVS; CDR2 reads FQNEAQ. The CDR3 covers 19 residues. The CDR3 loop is CASSPSVGTGGFGNQPQHF. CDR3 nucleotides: TGTGCCAGCAGCCCTTCTGTCGGGACAGGGGGCTTCGGCAATCAGCCCCAGCATTTT.

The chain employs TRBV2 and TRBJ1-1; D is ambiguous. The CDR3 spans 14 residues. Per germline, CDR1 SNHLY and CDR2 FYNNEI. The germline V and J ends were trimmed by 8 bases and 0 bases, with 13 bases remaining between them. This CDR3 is CASGDATLNTEAFF. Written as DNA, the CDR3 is TGTGCCAGCGGCGACGCGACATTGAACACTGAAGCTTTCTTT. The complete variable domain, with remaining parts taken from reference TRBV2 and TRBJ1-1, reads EPEVTQTPSHQVTQMGQEVILRCVPISNHLYFYWYRQILGQKVEFLVSFYNNEISEKSEIFDDQFSVERPDGSNFTLKIRSTKLEDSAMYFCASGDATLNTEAFFGQGTRLTVV.

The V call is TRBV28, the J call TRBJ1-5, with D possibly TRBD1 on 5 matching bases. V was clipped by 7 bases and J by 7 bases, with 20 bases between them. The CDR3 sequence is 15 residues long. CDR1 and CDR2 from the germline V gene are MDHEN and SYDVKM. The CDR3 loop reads CASTPRMGGQQPQHF. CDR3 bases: TGTGCCAGCACCCCGAGGATGGGGGGTCAACAGCCCCAGCATTTT.

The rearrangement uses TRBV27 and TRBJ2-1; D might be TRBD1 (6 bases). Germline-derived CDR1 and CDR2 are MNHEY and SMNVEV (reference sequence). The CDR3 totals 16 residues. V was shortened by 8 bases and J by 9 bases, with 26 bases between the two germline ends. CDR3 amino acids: CASATRQVLYFGEQFF. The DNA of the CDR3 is TGTGCCAGCGCGACCCGACAGGTCTTGTATTTTGGTGAGCAGTTCTTC.

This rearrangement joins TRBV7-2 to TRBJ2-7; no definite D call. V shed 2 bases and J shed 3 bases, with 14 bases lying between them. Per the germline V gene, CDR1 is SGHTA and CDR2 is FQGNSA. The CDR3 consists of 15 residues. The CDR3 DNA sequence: TGTGCCAGCAGCTTAACTGGGAACGAACTCTACGAGCAGTACTTC. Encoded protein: CASSLTGNELYEQYF.

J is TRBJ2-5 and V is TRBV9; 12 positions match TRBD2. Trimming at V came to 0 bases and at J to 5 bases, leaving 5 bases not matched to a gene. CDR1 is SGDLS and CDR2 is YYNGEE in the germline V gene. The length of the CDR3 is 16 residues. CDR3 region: CASSVGLAGVLETQYF. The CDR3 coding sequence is TGTGCCAGCAGCGTAGGACTAGCGGGAGTGTTGGAGACCCAGTACTTC.

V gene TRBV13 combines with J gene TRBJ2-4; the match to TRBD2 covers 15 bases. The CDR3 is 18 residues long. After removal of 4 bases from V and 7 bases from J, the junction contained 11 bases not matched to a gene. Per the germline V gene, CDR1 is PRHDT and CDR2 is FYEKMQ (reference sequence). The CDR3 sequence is CASSSTGTSGRLGNIQYF. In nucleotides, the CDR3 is TGTGCCAGCAGCTCCACCGGGACTAGCGGGAGGCTGGGGAACATTCAGTACTTC.

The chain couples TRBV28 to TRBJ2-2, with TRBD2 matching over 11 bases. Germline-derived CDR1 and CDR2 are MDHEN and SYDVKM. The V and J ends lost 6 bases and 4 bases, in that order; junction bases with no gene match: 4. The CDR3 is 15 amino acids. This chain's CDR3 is CASRRLAGLTGELFF. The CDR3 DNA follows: TGTGCCAGCAGGAGACTAGCGGGGCTCACCGGGGAGCTGTTTTTT.

The CDR3 DNA follows: TGTGCCAGCAGTTCTAGCGGGACAAACGAGCAGTACTTC. As protein: CASSSSGTNEQYF. The J gene is TRBJ2-7, the V gene TRBV28; 9 nucleotides line up with TRBD2. CDR3 length: 13 amino acids. J lost 5 bases, V lost 4 bases, and 3 bases had no gene match. Germline assignment: CDR1 MDHEN and CDR2 SYDVKM.

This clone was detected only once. CDR3: CASSQSSGTSTQYF. The CDR3 bases are TGCGCCAGCAGTCAATCGTCAGGGACAAGTACGCAGTATTTT. This sequence joins TRBV23-1 and TRBJ2-3; a possible D gene is TRBD1 (6 bases). TRBV23-1 is noted as an ORF with a role that remains uncertain. The CDR3 extends over 14 amino acids. Trimming took off 0 bases at V and 8 bases at J, with 12 bases between the two ends.

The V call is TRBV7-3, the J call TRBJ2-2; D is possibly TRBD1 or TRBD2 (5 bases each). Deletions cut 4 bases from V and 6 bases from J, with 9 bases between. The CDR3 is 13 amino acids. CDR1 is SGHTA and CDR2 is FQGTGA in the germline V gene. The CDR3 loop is CASSYSGPGELFF. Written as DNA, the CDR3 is TGTGCCAGCAGCTACTCGGGACCCGGGGAGCTGTTTTTT. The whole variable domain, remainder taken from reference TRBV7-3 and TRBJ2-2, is GAGVSQTPSNKVTEKGKYVELRCDPISGHTALYWYRQSLGQGPEFLIYFQGTGAADDSGLPNDRFFAVRPEGSVSTLKIQRTERGDSAVYLCASSYSGPGELFFGEGSRLTVL.

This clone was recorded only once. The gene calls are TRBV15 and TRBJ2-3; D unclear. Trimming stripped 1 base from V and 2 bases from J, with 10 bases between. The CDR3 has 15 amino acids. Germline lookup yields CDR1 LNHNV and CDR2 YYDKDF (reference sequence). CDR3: CATSRGREFTDTQYF. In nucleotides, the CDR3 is TGTGCCACCAGCAGAGGACGCGAGTTCACAGATACGCAGTATTTT.

CDR3 sequence: CATQNQDRGGETQYF. As DNA, the CDR3 is TGTGCCACCCAAAATCAGGACAGGGGCGGGGAGACCCAGTACTTC. The rearrangement links TRBV10-3 to TRBJ2-5, with 9 bases aligning to TRBD1. The CDR3 runs 15 residues. V gave up 10 bases and J gave up 5 bases; unmatched junction bases: 14. CDR1 is ENHRY and CDR2 is SYGVKD in the germline V gene.

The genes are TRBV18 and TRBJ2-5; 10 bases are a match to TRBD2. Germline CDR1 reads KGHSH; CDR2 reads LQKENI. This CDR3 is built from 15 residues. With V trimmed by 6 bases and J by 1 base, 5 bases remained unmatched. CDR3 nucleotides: TGTGCCAGCTCCGGGACTAGCGAGATCCAAGAGACCCAGTACTTC. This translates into CASSGTSEIQETQYF.